The clone carrying this TCR beta chain was detected many times. What it recognizes is unknown. The V gene's germline CDR1 is ENHRY and CDR2 SYGVKD. Deletions cut 3 bases from V and 2 bases from J, with 10 bases between. This CDR3 contains 14 residues. TCR beta CDR3 regions were amplified from RNA transcripts. The HTBI primer set served for first-round RT-PCR of the TCR CDR3. TCRdb re-called the multiplex PCR reads with MiXCR, one entry per CDR3 protein. The table shows around 600,000 distinct CDR3 sequences, with roughly 15% occurring only once. The data stem from a study of T cells in Graves' hyperthyroidism and ophthalmopathy. Study as a whole: Pretreatment peripheral blood was obtained at initial diagnosis. Study results and limitations: Ophthalmopathy and stable hyperthyroidism were separated by a 13 V-J model.

Material for sequencing was blood. The receptor was derived from a woman aged 45-59 years with Graves' ophthalmopathy. The chain uses TRBV10-3 and TRBJ1-1; TRBD1 is a possible D gene (6 bases). CDR3 bases: TGTGCCATCAGTGATAGGGACACCAACACTGAAGCTTTCTTT. Translation: CAISDRDTNTEAFF.